Below are 32 T cell receptor beta chains sequenced from a single sample in a study of PD-L1 blockade in urothelial cancer. Time point noted: peripheral blood 6 weeks after treatment start. The protocol was immunoSEQ multiplex PCR, while the TCRdb copy is restricted to in-frame clones and leaves out a portion. This sample yields tens of thousands of clones, of which roughly nine tenths are seen a single time; 6% to 9.5% belongs to the top ten. Sequencing used PBMCs, obtained around atezolizumab (anti-PD-L1) treatment. These receptors all stem from a man aged 65 to 79 with urothelial cancer.

This clone was observed a handful of times. The chain uses TRBV2 and TRBJ2-2, with 11 bases that match TRBD2. This CDR3 has 16 residues. V lost 3 bases to trimming and J lost 4 bases; unmatched junction nucleotides: 4. Per germline, CDR1 SNHLY and CDR2 FYNNEI. The CDR3 protein is CASSETSGMATGELFF. The CDR3 coding sequence is TGTGCCAGCAGTGAGACTAGCGGGATGGCCACCGGGGAGCTGTTTTTT.

V is TRBV28 and J is TRBJ2-1, with 7 bases identical to TRBD1. Germline values: CDR1 MDHEN, CDR2 SYDVKM. V lost 2 bases to trimming and J lost 5 bases; unmatched junction nucleotides: 9. CDR3 length: 16 amino acids. The CDR3 DNA sequence: TGTGCCAGCAGTTTAGAGACAGGGTTTTTGAACAATGAGCAGTTCTTC. It specifies CASSLETGFLNNEQFF.

This chain links TRBV10-3 with TRBJ2-7; TRBD1 is a possible D gene (6 bases). Germline assignment: CDR1 ENHRY and CDR2 SYGVKD. Trimming took off 0 bases at V and 3 bases at J, with 12 bases between the two ends. This CDR3 contains 15 residues. The CDR3 loop is CAISESVTGLYEQYF. Here the CDR3 DNA reads TGTGCCATCAGTGAGTCTGTTACAGGGCTCTACGAGCAGTACTTC.

The chain joins TRBV7-9 to TRBJ2-5; D may be TRBD1 (6 bases). The germline V gene has CDR1 SEHNR and CDR2 FQNEAQ (reference sequence). This CDR3 comprises 15 residues. V lost 3 bases, J lost 4 bases, and 15 bases lay in between. The CDR3 DNA reads TGTGCCAGCAGCTTCCCCCACAGGGTAGGAGAGACCCAGTACTTC. This sequence encodes CASSFPHRVGETQYF. Looking up the rest from reference TRBV7-9 and TRBJ2-5 gives the full variable domain: DTGVSQNPRHKITKRGQNVTFRCDPISEHNRLYWYRQTLGQGPEFLTYFQNEAQLEKSRLLSDRFSAERPKGSFSTLEIQRTEQGDSAMYLCASSFPHRVGETQYFGPGTRLLVL.

This clone was counted once. The chain links TRBV6-1 to TRBJ1-1; 7 bases align to TRBD1. V dropped 5 bases and J dropped 0; count of bases not matched to a gene: 3. CDR1 is MNHNS and CDR2 is SASEGT in the germline V gene. This CDR3 comprises 14 residues. The CDR3 sequence is CASSTGDMNTEAFF. The CDR3 DNA follows: TGTGCCAGCAGTACAGGGGACATGAACACTGAAGCTTTCTTT.

The chain joins TRBV2 to TRBJ1-2; 7 nucleotides align to TRBD1. CDR3 length: 15 amino acids. CDR1 is SNHLY, CDR2 FYNNEI, per germline. Trimming at V came to 3 bases and at J to 4 bases, leaving 8 bases not matched to a gene. CDR3 loop: CASSEEEGAPYGYTF. The DNA of the CDR3 is TGTGCCAGCAGTGAGGAGGAGGGGGCCCCCTATGGCTACACCTTC. The whole variable domain, filled in from reference TRBV2 and TRBJ1-2, reads EPEVTQTPSHQVTQMGQEVILRCVPISNHLYFYWYRQILGQKVEFLVSFYNNEISEKSEIFDDQFSVERPDGSNFTLKIRSTKLEDSAMYFCASSEEEGAPYGYTFGSGTRLTVV.

The chain links TRBV19 to TRBJ2-1; 9 positions match TRBD1. This CDR3 has 14 residues. Germline V gives CDR1 LNHDA, CDR2 SQIVND (reference sequence). V was clipped by 6 bases and J by 6 bases; unmatched bases: 6. CDR3 DNA sequence: TGTGCCAGTAGGGGACAGGGCCTATTCAATGAGCAGTTCTTC. Translated, it gives CASRGQGLFNEQFF.

The rearrangement links TRBV5-3 to TRBJ2-7, with a weak D call TRBD2 (6 bases). TRBV5-3 is annotated as an ORF whose role is uncertain. The CDR3 has 14 residues. Between the trimmed V and J ends, which lost 8 bases and 1 base, there was a span of 16 bases. CDR3 residues: CASSRRATSYEQYF. The CDR3 region has the DNA TGTGCCAGCTCCAGGAGGGCCACGTCCTACGAGCAGTACTTC.

The chain combines TRBV19 with TRBJ2-7; D perhaps matches TRBD2 (6 bases). From germline, CDR1 is LNHDA and CDR2 SQIVND (reference sequence). The CDR3 spans 13 residues. Trimming cost V 5 bases and J 5 bases, with 13 bases left between them. CDR3 amino acids: CASSPQGGNEQYF. The CDR3 DNA follows: TGTGCCAGTAGTCCTCAGGGAGGTAACGAGCAGTACTTC.

V usage is TRBV28 and J usage is TRBJ2-5; 7 bases match TRBD1. The CDR3 extends over 16 amino acids. Germline values: CDR1 MDHEN, CDR2 SYDVKM. Trimming at V came to 2 bases and at J to 5 bases, leaving 11 bases not matched to a gene. CDR3 amino acids: CASSLMTGFSFETQYF. In DNA, the CDR3 is TGTGCCAGCAGTTTAATGACAGGGTTTTCTTTTGAGACCCAGTACTTC.

The CDR3 is CASSKTLDFPYNEQFF. The CDR3 region has the DNA TGTGCCAGCAGCAAAACCTTGGACTTTCCCTACAATGAGCAGTTCTTC. The chain links TRBV21-1 to TRBJ2-1; the D segment call TRBD2 is taken from the table without a DNA check. TRBV21-1 is shown as a pseudogene. The CDR3 covers 16 residues.

The V call is TRBV29-1, the J call TRBJ1-1; 7 bases align to TRBD1. This CDR3 is built from 13 residues. Germline V gene data show CDR1 as SQVTM and CDR2 as ANQGSEA. V lost 7 bases to trimming and J lost 0 bases; unmatched junction nucleotides: 5. CDR3 protein: CSGLQGMNTEAFF. The CDR3 nucleotides read TGCAGCGGATTACAGGGGATGAACACTGAAGCTTTCTTT.

The rearrangement links TRBV7-6 to TRBJ2-1; 11 nucleotides agree with TRBD2. There are 20 residues in the CDR3. CDR1 is SGHVS and CDR2 is FNYEAQ in the germline V gene. V shed 0 bases, J shed 5 bases, and the junction held 15 bases outside the gene matches. The CDR3 nucleotides read TGTGCCAGCAGCTTAGCGCCCTTGGTAGCGGGAGGGGAGGGAGACAATGAGCAGTTCTTC. This codes for CASSLAPLVAGGEGDNEQFF.

The chain couples TRBV4-2 to TRBJ2-3, with D unresolved. The CDR3 sequence is 15 residues long. Trimming shortened V by 1 base and J by 0 bases, and 8 bases separated the two germline ends. Germline CDR1 is LGHNA and CDR2 is YNFKEQ. CDR3 loop: CASSQGGGSTDTQYF. CDR3 in DNA: TGTGCCAGCAGCCAAGGAGGCGGAAGCACAGATACGCAGTATTTT.

This sequence joins TRBV7-2 and TRBJ1-1; D uncertain. The V end was cut by 8 bases, the J end by 7 bases, with 14 bases between. The CDR3 is 12 amino acids. CDR1 SGHTA and CDR2 FQGNSA come from the germline V gene. CDR3 loop: CASFPGPSEAFF. As DNA, the CDR3 is TGTGCCAGCTTTCCGGGTCCCAGTGAAGCTTTCTTT.

The chain is built from TRBV18 and TRBJ2-3, with D maybe TRBD2 (5 bases). This CDR3 region has 13 residues. Germline CDR1 KGHSH, CDR2 LQKENI. V was clipped by 0 bases and J by 11 bases, with 12 bases between them. In DNA, the CDR3 is TGTGCCAGCTCACCACCGATGAGAGGAGGGCAGTATTTT. Amino acid sequence: CASSPPMRGGQYF.

The chain joins TRBV19 to TRBJ2-2; D gene unclear. Germline assignment: CDR1 LNHDA and CDR2 SQIVND (reference sequence). This CDR3 is built from 11 residues. The germline V and J ends were trimmed by 5 bases and 10 bases, with 8 bases remaining between them. CDR3 loop: CASSARMELFF. Written as DNA, the CDR3 is TGTGCCAGTAGTGCGAGGATGGAGCTGTTTTTT.

This sequence joins TRBV6-1 and TRBJ1-1, with unresolved D. V was trimmed by 7 bases and J by 3 bases, leaving 12 bases between them. The CDR3 covers 13 residues. Germline CDR1 reads MNHNS; CDR2 reads SASEGT. The CDR3 DNA follows: TGTGCCAGCAAATGGATGGGAGACACTGAAGCTTTCTTT. Amino acid sequence: CASKWMGDTEAFF.

This rearrangement joins TRBV6-1 to TRBJ2-7, with D possibly being TRBD1 (5 bases). Germline assignment: CDR1 MNHNS and CDR2 SASEGT. Trimming took off 6 bases at V and 3 bases at J, with 9 bases between the two ends. This CDR3 has 12 residues. Here the CDR3 reads CASRGRGYEQYF. DNA for the CDR3: TGTGCCAGCAGGGGGCGTGGCTACGAGCAGTACTTC.

The chain couples TRBV2 to TRBJ1-1; 7 bases align to TRBD1. V shed 7 bases, J shed 1 base, and the junction held 6 bases outside the gene matches. Germline V CDR1 and CDR2: SNHLY, FYNNEI. CDR3 size: 14 residues. In nucleotides, the CDR3 is TGTGCCAGCACCAGGGGGTTAGGGAACACTGAAGCTTTCTTT. Residues: CASTRGLGNTEAFF. Filled out from reference TRBV2 and TRBJ1-1, the complete variable domain reads EPEVTQTPSHQVTQMGQEVILRCVPISNHLYFYWYRQILGQKVEFLVSFYNNEISEKSEIFDDQFSVERPDGSNFTLKIRSTKLEDSAMYFCASTRGLGNTEAFFGQGTRLTVV.

V and J are TRBV7-9 and TRBJ2-1; TRBD1 matches 8 bases. V lost 5 bases, J lost 3 bases, and 9 bases stayed unmatched. The CDR3 contains 16 residues. The germline gives CDR1 SEHNR, CDR2 FQNEAQ (reference sequence). DNA for the CDR3: TGTGCCAGCAGCCAGAGGGGGACAGGCTTCTACAATGAGCAGTTCTTC. Amino acids: CASSQRGTGFYNEQFF.

The rearrangement links TRBV18 to TRBJ1-1; 7 bases match TRBD1. V trimming: 3 bases; J trimming: 2 bases; junction bases outside the gene matches: 9. The CDR3 totals 16 residues. Germline loops: CDR1 KGHSH, CDR2 LQKENI. CDR3 DNA: TGTGCCAGCTCACCCCAAGGGGGCCTGAGAAACACTGAAGCTTTCTTT. It encodes CASSPQGGLRNTEAFF. Full variable domain (outside the CDR3, taken from reference TRBV18 and TRBJ1-1): NAGVMQNPRHLVRRRGQEARLRCSPMKGHSHVYWYRQLPEEGLKFMVYLQKENIIDESGMPKERFSAEFPKEGPSILRIQQVVRGDSAAYFCASSPQGGLRNTEAFFGQGTRLTVV.

The chain has TRBV19 and TRBJ1-2, with D tentatively TRBD1 (6 bases). V lost 7 bases and J lost 1, with 10 bases in between. Per germline, CDR1 LNHDA and CDR2 SQIVND (reference sequence). This CDR3 has 13 amino acids. The CDR3 here is CASKPDSNYGYTF. Here the CDR3 DNA reads TGTGCCAGTAAACCGGACAGTAACTATGGCTACACCTTC.

The chain joins TRBV11-2 to TRBJ2-1, with unresolved D. The CDR3 has 15 amino acids. The V end lost 4 bases, the J end lost 3 bases, and 13 bases lay between the germline ends. The germline V gene encodes CDR1 SGHAT and CDR2 FQNNGV. The CDR3 region has the DNA TGTGCCAGCAGCTCAGGCGTTGGTATCTACAATGAGCAGTTCTTC. Protein sequence: CASSSGVGIYNEQFF.

This chain connects TRBV7-9 to TRBJ1-3; 7 nucleotides align to TRBD1. CDR3 length: 15 amino acids. V shed 5 bases, J shed 0 bases, and the junction held 4 bases outside the gene matches. The germline gives CDR1 SEHNR, CDR2 FQNEAQ (reference sequence). Here the CDR3 reads CASSPDRASGNTIYF. DNA for the CDR3: TGTGCCAGCAGCCCCGACAGGGCCTCTGGAAACACCATATATTTT.

Worth noting for this clone: Germline and junction disagree at one end, which may indicate a read error. This rearrangement joins TRBV10-3 to TRBJ1-1; D ambiguous. The CDR3 sequence is 16 residues long. Germline CDR1 is ENHRY and CDR2 is SYGVKD. The CDR3 reads CAVRSPPVSVLTEAFF. The DNA for the CDR3 is TGTGCCGTCAGGAGTCCACCCGTTTCTGTTTTGACTGAAGCTTTCTTT.

This rearrangement joins TRBV28 to TRBJ1-2; 7 bases line up with TRBD1. This CDR3 region has 15 residues. The J segment lost 0 bases and the V segment lost 4 bases, leaving 5 bases of the junction unmatched. Germline assignment: CDR1 MDHEN and CDR2 SYDVKM. The CDR3 sequence is CASSSPTGPNYGYTF. CDR3 bases: TGTGCCAGCAGTTCCCCGACAGGGCCTAACTATGGCTACACCTTC.

The chain combines TRBV28 with TRBJ1-5; 10 bases are a match to TRBD1. After removal of 5 bases from V and 3 bases from J, the junction contained 7 bases not matched to a gene. Per germline, CDR1 MDHEN and CDR2 SYDVKM. The CDR3 is 16 residues long. The CDR3 sequence: CASSGAGTGDNQPQHF. The CDR3 DNA sequence: TGTGCCAGCAGTGGGGCCGGGACAGGGGACAATCAGCCCCAGCATTTT.

The chain carries TRBV30 and TRBJ2-7; 11 bases match TRBD2. CDR3 length: 15 amino acids. Germline CDR1 reads GTSNPN; CDR2 reads SVGIG (reference sequence). The V gene end was trimmed by 1 base and the J gene end by 6 bases; junction bases not matched to a gene: 8. CDR3 coding DNA: TGTGCCTGGAGTGCTAAGGGACTAGCGGAGCTCGAGCAGTACTTC. It yields the protein CAWSAKGLAELEQYF. The full variable domain, completed using reference TRBV30 and TRBJ2-7, is SQTIHQWPATLVQPVGSPLSLECTVEGTSNPNLYWYRQAAGRGLQLLFYSVGIGQISSEVPQNLSASRPQDRQFILSSKKLLLSDSGFYLCAWSAKGLAELEQYFGPGTRLTVT.

The J gene is TRBJ1-5, the V gene TRBV28, with D uncertain. CDR1 is MDHEN, CDR2 SYDVKM, per germline. V was cut by 6 bases and J by 7 bases, with 10 bases left in between. The CDR3 runs to 12 residues. CDR3 sequence: CASSGDYQPQHF. The CDR3 nucleotides read TGTGCCAGCAGCGGGGATTACCAGCCCCAGCATTTT. The full variable domain, rest sourced from reference TRBV28 and TRBJ1-5, is DVKVTQSSRYLVKRTGEKVFLECVQDMDHENMFWYRQDPGLGLRLIYFSYDVKMKEKGDIPEGYSVSREKKERFSLILESASTNQTSMYLCASSGDYQPQHFGDGTRLSIL.

The chain uses TRBV6-6 and TRBJ2-7; TRBD1 matches 7 bases. V gave up 5 bases and J gave up 0 bases; unmatched junction bases: 10. Looked up from germline, CDR1 is MNHNY and CDR2 is SVGAGI (reference sequence). The CDR3 sequence is 16 residues long. CDR3 coding DNA: TGTGCCAGCAGTCCCCTGGGTGCAGGGGGCTCCTACGAGCAGTACTTC. As protein: CASSPLGAGGSYEQYF.

The gene calls are TRBV18 and TRBJ2-2; TRBD1 matches at 10 bases. The CDR3 runs to 16 residues. In germline, CDR1 is KGHSH, CDR2 LQKENI. V was pared by 5 bases and J by 7 bases, with 10 bases of the junction left unmatched. CDR3 sequence: CASSFPGTGANGELFF. CDR3 nucleotide sequence: TGTGCCAGCTCATTCCCCGGGACAGGGGCCAACGGGGAGCTGTTTTTT.